The 29 T cell receptor beta chains in this list originate from one sample, sequenced in a study of Ad26.COV2.S vaccination and SARS-CoV-2 variants. As to treatment: approximately 18 received Ad26.COV2.S at low or high dose, single or two shots; 5 received placebo; per-sample allocation not given. The study sampled participants on day 63 after the first vaccine or placebo injection. Generated by immunoSEQ multiplex PCR, the TCRdb table keeps only in-frame clones and is missing some. The sample contains hundreds of thousands of clones, roughly 90% of which appear only once. The specimen was peripheral blood, collected in a trial of Ad26.COV2.S vaccine versus placebo. These receptor sequences come from a person aged 18-65 years who received the Ad26.COV2.S COVID-19 vaccine or a placebo.

The chain uses TRBV10-3 and TRBJ1-6; TRBD1 is a possible D gene (6 bases). CDR3 length equals 14 residues. Per the germline V gene, CDR1 is ENHRY and CDR2 is SYGVKD. Trimming took 7 bases from V and 9 from J, leaving 16 bases between them. The DNA for the CDR3 is TGTGCCATCACGGCGGGGGGCCGGCGTTCACCCCTCCACTTT. As protein: CAITAGGRRSPLHF.

The chain recombines TRBV19 with TRBJ2-1, with D unclear. Germline V CDR1 and CDR2: LNHDA, SQIVND (reference sequence). The V end lost 0 bases, the J end lost 0 bases, and 9 bases lay between the germline ends. This CDR3 contains 16 residues. The CDR3 reads CASSIETASSYNEQFF. CDR3 DNA: TGTGCCAGTAGTATAGAAACCGCAAGCTCCTACAATGAGCAGTTCTTC.

This chain links TRBV9 with TRBJ2-1; D uncertain. Germline V gene sequence: CDR1 SGDLS, CDR2 YYNGEE. V was pared by 0 bases and J by 6 bases, with 13 bases between. This CDR3 region has 15 residues. The CDR3 is CASSVAQSPGNEQFF. In DNA, the CDR3 is TGTGCCAGCAGCGTAGCTCAGTCGCCCGGCAATGAGCAGTTCTTC. Supplemented by reference TRBV9 and TRBJ2-1, the full variable domain reads DSGVTQTPKHLITATGQRVTLRCSPRSGDLSVYWYQQSLDQGLQFLIQYYNGEERAKGNILERFSAQQFPDLHSELNLSSLELGDSALYFCASSVAQSPGNEQFFGPGTRLTVL.

V and J are TRBV5-1 and TRBJ2-1; D is unclear. Trimming shortened V by 1 base and J by 0 bases, and 8 bases separated the two germline ends. Germline CDR1 SGHRS, CDR2 YFSETQ. CDR3 size: 15 residues. The CDR3 is CASSLPSSSYNEQFF. In nucleotides, the CDR3 is TGCGCCAGCAGCTTGCCGTCCTCCTCCTACAATGAGCAGTTCTTC.

The J gene is TRBJ1-2, the V gene TRBV23-1; no reliable D call. TRBV23-1 is filed as an ORF, its function uncertain. Trimming removed 2 bases at V and 1 base at J, with 11 bases between. CDR3 length: 15 residues. The CDR3 DNA is TGCGCCAGCAGTCAAAGGCCCGCCCTTAACTATGGCTACACCTTC. It encodes CASSQRPALNYGYTF.

The gene calls are TRBV27 and TRBJ1-5; D uncertain. CDR1 is MNHEY, CDR2 SMNVEV, per germline (reference sequence). The CDR3 has 14 amino acids. The ends were cut back, 2 bases at V and 2 bases at J, with 7 bases in the middle. CDR3 bases: TGTGCCAGCAGTTTAGAAAGGGGCAATCAGCCCCAGCATTTT. It encodes CASSLERGNQPQHF.

V gene TRBV2 combines with J gene TRBJ1-5; maybe TRBD1 (5 bases). This CDR3 spans 12 amino acids. Germline loops: CDR1 SNHLY, CDR2 FYNNEI. V was trimmed by 3 bases and J by 11 bases, leaving 11 bases between them. The CDR3 bases are TGTGCCAGCAGTGAGGGGCAGTTCGCCCAGCATTTT. Amino acid sequence: CASSEGQFAQHF.

This clone is a singleton in its sample. V is TRBV5-1 and J is TRBJ2-7; D perhaps matches TRBD1 (5 bases). Germline V gene lookup returns CDR1 SGHRS and CDR2 YFSETQ. The CDR3 covers 12 residues. Trimming left V 7 bases short and J 3 bases short, with 11 bases between. The CDR3 sequence is CASQGGDYEQYF. DNA of the CDR3: TGCGCCAGCCAGGGCGGAGACTACGAGCAGTACTTC.

This clone was detected only a few times. The rearrangement joins TRBV7-9 to TRBJ1-6, with 7 bases lining up with TRBD1. The germline gives CDR1 SEHNR, CDR2 FQNEAQ (reference sequence). The CDR3 has 14 residues. J was trimmed by 7 bases and V by 6 bases; bases with no gene match: 6. Here the CDR3 DNA reads TGTGCCAGCAGGACAGGGTCATTGAATTCACCCCTCCACTTT. Its translation is CASRTGSLNSPLHF.

The J gene is TRBJ2-3, the V gene TRBV6-5, with 10 positions matching TRBD2. The CDR3 contains 14 residues. Germline V gene data show CDR1 as MNHEY and CDR2 as SVGAGI. The junction had 8 bases not matched to a gene; V was cut back by 9 bases and J by 5 bases. The CDR3 region is CASIAGGRGDTQYF. Here the CDR3 DNA reads TGTGCCAGTATAGCGGGGGGCCGGGGAGATACGCAGTATTTT.

The chain combines TRBV30 with TRBJ2-2; unclear D gene. In germline, CDR1 is GTSNPN, CDR2 SVGIG (reference sequence). V lost 1 base and J 0 bases, leaving 9 bases between the germline ends. CDR3 length: 15 amino acids. The CDR3 DNA reads TGTGCCTGGAGTGGAATAGGGCCGAACACCGGGGAGCTGTTTTTT. This codes for CAWSGIGPNTGELFF.

The rearrangement uses TRBV15 and TRBJ2-7, with D perhaps TRBD2 (5 bases). This CDR3 region has 15 residues. With 1 base removed from V and 3 bases from J, the gap between germline ends came to 13 bases. Germline V gene data show CDR1 as LNHNV and CDR2 as YYDKDF (reference sequence). For the CDR3, the DNA is TGTGCCACCAGCAGAGCTAGGACTGGCCTCTACGAGCAGTACTTC. Residues: CATSRARTGLYEQYF.

The chain carries TRBV7-2 and TRBJ1-2; D is uncertain. The V and J ends lost 4 bases and 8 bases respectively, with 14 bases between them. Per germline, CDR1 SGHTA and CDR2 FQGNSA. This CDR3 has 13 amino acids. CDR3 sequence: CASSWTGSGGYTF. The CDR3, as DNA: TGTGCCAGCAGCTGGACGGGGAGTGGAGGCTACACCTTC.

The J gene is TRBJ1-1, the V gene TRBV10-3; D is uncertain. V was clipped by 3 bases and J by 1 base, with 9 bases between them. The CDR3 length is 14 residues. The germline V gene encodes CDR1 ENHRY and CDR2 SYGVKD. In DNA, the CDR3 is TGTGCCATCAGTGACCGGGATAGGAACACTGAAGCTTTCTTT. It is translated as CAISDRDRNTEAFF.

The J gene is TRBJ1-6, the V gene TRBV7-8; 9 nucleotides line up with TRBD1. This CDR3 region has 16 residues. The germline V gene encodes CDR1 SGHVS and CDR2 FQNEAQ. V was pared by 4 bases and J by 10 bases, with 11 bases of the junction left unmatched. The CDR3 loop is CASSSSGTGLGSPLHF. In nucleotides, the CDR3 is TGTGCCAGCAGCTCTTCCGGGACAGGGCTCGGATCACCCCTCCACTTT.

This chain connects TRBV29-1 to TRBJ2-7; possibly TRBD2 for D (6 bases). V was trimmed by 6 bases and J by 0 bases, leaving 15 bases between them. This CDR3 has 14 amino acids. Germline assignment: CDR1 SQVTM and CDR2 ANQGSEA. The CDR3 bases are TGCAGCGTAATCCGGGGGAGAACCTCCTACGAGCAGTACTTC. It yields the protein CSVIRGRTSYEQYF.

The chain recombines TRBV30 with TRBJ2-1; TRBD2 agrees at 12 bases. The J segment lost 3 bases and the V segment lost 2 bases, leaving 2 bases of the junction unmatched. The CDR3 extends over 15 amino acids. Germline V gene lookup returns CDR1 GTSNPN and CDR2 SVGIG (reference sequence). The DNA for the CDR3 is TGTGCCTGGAGTCGGACTAGCGGGGTCTACAATGAGCAGTTCTTC. Encoded protein: CAWSRTSGVYNEQFF.

This sequence joins TRBV9 and TRBJ2-3, with 7 bases identical to TRBD2. The CDR3 extends over 15 amino acids. The trim removed 0 bases at V and 0 bases at J, leaving 1 base unmatched. Germline V CDR1 and CDR2: SGDLS, YYNGEE. The CDR3 DNA sequence: TGTGCCAGCAGCGTAGTGGGGGGGAGCACAGATACGCAGTATTTT. It yields the protein CASSVVGGSTDTQYF. Filled out from reference TRBV9 and TRBJ2-3, the complete variable domain reads DSGVTQTPKHLITATGQRVTLRCSPRSGDLSVYWYQQSLDQGLQFLIQYYNGEERAKGNILERFSAQQFPDLHSELNLSSLELGDSALYFCASSVVGGSTDTQYFGPGTRLTVL.

The chain has TRBV18 and TRBJ1-6, with TRBD1 matching 9 bases. CDR1 and CDR2 (germline): KGHSH, LQKENI. The CDR3 is made up of 16 amino acids. V shed 3 bases and J 7 bases; nucleotides not matched to a gene: 7. The CDR3 DNA sequence: TGTGCCAGCTCACCGTCCGGGACAGGGATAAATTCACCCCTCCACTTT. As protein: CASSPSGTGINSPLHF.

This chain's CDR3 is CASSFGLAGGRETQYF. The CDR3 DNA is TGTGCCAGCAGCTTCGGACTAGCGGGAGGTAGAGAGACCCAGTACTTC. The chain employs TRBV5-4 and TRBJ2-5; 14 nucleotides agree with TRBD2. V gave up 2 bases and J gave up 4 bases; unmatched junction bases: 4. The CDR3 consists of 16 residues. Germline loops: CDR1 SGHNT, CDR2 YYREEE (reference sequence).

The chain couples TRBV2 to TRBJ1-4, with 9 bases matching TRBD1. Germline values: CDR1 SNHLY, CDR2 FYNNEI. V gave up 7 bases and J gave up 8 bases; unmatched junction bases: 8. The CDR3 spans 14 residues. For the CDR3, the DNA is TGTGCCAGCAATCCGGGACAGGGTCCCGAAAAACTGTTTTTT. Amino acids: CASNPGQGPEKLFF.

This clone turned up a few times. This chain joins TRBV5-6 and TRBJ2-5; 11 positions agree with TRBD2. V trimming: 3 bases; J trimming: 1 base; junction bases outside the gene matches: 11. The CDR3 runs 18 residues. Per germline, CDR1 SGHDT and CDR2 YYEEEE. CDR3 in DNA: TGTGCCAGCAGCTACCCCGGGACTAGCGGAGGAGCCCAAGAGACCCAGTACTTC. As protein: CASSYPGTSGGAQETQYF.

V and J are TRBV6-2 or TRBV6-3 and TRBJ2-7, with TRBD1 matching 8 bases. Trimming cost V 2 bases and J 4 bases; bases outside gene matches: 4. The CDR3 length is 14 residues. CDR1 MNHEY and CDR2 SVGEGT come from the germline V gene. The CDR3 nucleotides are TGTGCCAGCAGTTACCGGACAGGGCCGTACGAGCAGTACTTC. Protein sequence: CASSYRTGPYEQYF.

V is TRBV18 and J is TRBJ1-4, with 7 positions matching TRBD1. Unmatched junction bases numbered 5, after V lost 2 bases and J lost 5 bases. The CDR3 consists of 15 residues. Germline V gives CDR1 KGHSH, CDR2 LQKENI. Written as DNA, the CDR3 is TGTGCCAGCTCACCATATACAGGGGAAAATGAAAAACTGTTTTTT. Protein product: CASSPYTGENEKLFF. Combining the CDR3 with reference TRBV18 and TRBJ1-4 gives the whole variable domain NAGVMQNPRHLVRRRGQEARLRCSPMKGHSHVYWYRQLPEEGLKFMVYLQKENIIDESGMPKERFSAEFPKEGPSILRIQQVVRGDSAAYFCASSPYTGENEKLFFGSGTQLSVL.

This CDR3 reads CASTPRETGKNIQYF. Written as DNA, the CDR3 is TGTGCCAGCACCCCAAGGGAGACAGGAAAAAACATTCAGTACTTC. This sequence joins TRBV6-5 and TRBJ2-4; tentatively, D is TRBD1 (6 bases). Germline V CDR1 and CDR2: MNHEY, SVGAGI. V was shortened by 7 bases and J by 4 bases, with 17 bases between the two germline ends. CDR3 length: 15 amino acids.

This chain connects TRBV10-3 to TRBJ2-5, with D uncertain. There are 12 residues in the CDR3. V was cut by 3 bases and J by 5 bases, with 7 bases left in between. Germline CDR1 reads ENHRY; CDR2 reads SYGVKD. CDR3 sequence: CAISDGRETQYF. The CDR3 DNA follows: TGTGCCATCAGTGATGGGCGGGAGACCCAGTACTTC.

V and J are TRBV19 and TRBJ1-6; 11 bases align to TRBD1. The ends lost 5 bases at V and 2 bases at J; junction bases unmatched: 14. CDR3 size: 20 residues. Per germline, CDR1 LNHDA and CDR2 SQIVND (reference sequence). This chain's CDR3 is CASSSDGTGGHMAYNSPLHF. The DNA for the CDR3 is TGTGCCAGTAGTTCTGACGGGACAGGGGGGCACATGGCCTATAATTCACCCCTCCACTTT.

The chain is built from TRBV19 and TRBJ1-1, with D unresolved. The length of the CDR3 is 14 residues. Germline-derived CDR1 and CDR2 are LNHDA and SQIVND (reference sequence). With 0 bases removed from V and 3 bases from J, the gap between germline ends came to 8 bases. The CDR3 DNA sequence: TGTGCCAGTAGTATAGACGGGGAGCACACTGAAGCTTTCTTT. It is translated as CASSIDGEHTEAFF.

The chain uses TRBV2 and TRBJ1-2, with TRBD1 identical over 9 bases. The CDR3 spans 15 residues. V shed 2 bases, J shed 1 base, and the junction held 2 bases outside the gene matches. CDR1 is SNHLY, CDR2 FYNNEI, per germline. In DNA, the CDR3 is TGTGCCAGCAGTGAAAGGGGACAGGGTAACTATGGCTACACCTTC. Translating gives CASSERGQGNYGYTF.